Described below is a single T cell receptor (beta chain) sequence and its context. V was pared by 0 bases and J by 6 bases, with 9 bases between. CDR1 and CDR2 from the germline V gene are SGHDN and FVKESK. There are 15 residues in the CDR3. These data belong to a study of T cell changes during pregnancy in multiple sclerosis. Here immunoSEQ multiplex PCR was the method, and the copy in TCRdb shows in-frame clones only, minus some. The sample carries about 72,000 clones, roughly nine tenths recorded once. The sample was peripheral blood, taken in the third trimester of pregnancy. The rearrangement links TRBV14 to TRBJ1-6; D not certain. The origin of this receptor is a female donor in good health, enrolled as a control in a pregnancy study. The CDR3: CASSQDGETNSPLHF. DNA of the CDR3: TGTGCCAGCAGCCAAGACGGGGAAACTAATTCACCCCTCCACTTT.